Below are 17 T cell receptor beta chains sequenced from a single sample in a study of beta chain features in type 1 diabetes (dated by TCRdb to about 2018). The library relied on the immunoSEQ multiplex PCR assay. The High Capacity cDNA Reverse Transcription Kit was used to reverse transcribe all of the isolated RNA, meaning that expressed TCRB transcripts were what got sequenced. Drawn from immuneACCESS, this table holds only the in-frame rearrangements with V and J called that TCRdb kept. Clones are partly lost; checked studies trace under half to an unresolved V gene and leave the rest unexplained. This sample holds a few hundred thousand clones; around 15% were observed only once. The ten largest clones represent around 0.02% of the sample. Sequenced input: naive CD4+ T cells from blood. The sample's cell subset or site label is to be understood as: true naive CD4+ T cells. The receptor set was obtained from a woman aged 18 to 35 in good health.

The chain is built from TRBV4-2 and TRBJ1-1, with D possibly matching TRBD1 (6 bases). This CDR3 contains 16 residues. The ends were cut back, 3 bases at V and 1 base at J, with 15 bases in the middle. Looked up from germline, CDR1 is LGHNA and CDR2 is YNFKEQ. The CDR3: CASSQAAGTTNTEAFF. CDR3 DNA sequence: TGTGCCAGCAGCCAGGCTGCCGGGACAACGAACACTGAAGCTTTCTTT.

This rearrangement joins TRBV29-1 to TRBJ2-7; TRBD2 agrees at 10 bases. Looked up from germline, CDR1 is SQVTM and CDR2 is ANQGSEA. The length of the CDR3 is 16 residues. The V and J ends lost 6 bases and 3 bases, in that order; junction bases with no gene match: 14. The CDR3 loop is CSVANPGTSVGYEQYF. CDR3 in DNA: TGCAGCGTGGCCAATCCCGGGACTAGCGTTGGCTACGAGCAGTACTTC.

This clone occurred a few times. The chain employs TRBV6-5 and TRBJ2-6; possibly TRBD2 for D (5 bases). The CDR3 covers 16 residues. Germline CDR1 MNHEY, CDR2 SVGAGI. V dropped 0 bases and J dropped 3 bases, with 9 bases sitting between them. The CDR3 loop reads CASSYSRGFGANVLTF. Here the CDR3 DNA reads TGTGCCAGCAGTTACTCGAGAGGGTTTGGGGCCAACGTCCTGACTTTC.

This chain connects TRBV18 to TRBJ2-7; 11 positions match TRBD1. The trim removed 2 bases at V and 6 bases at J, leaving 9 bases unmatched. The CDR3 has 16 amino acids. Germline V CDR1 and CDR2: KGHSH, LQKENI. The CDR3 bases are TGTGCCAGCTCACCATGGGAAGGGACAGGGGGTATCGAGCAGTACTTC. It is translated as CASSPWEGTGGIEQYF. Together with reference TRBV18 and TRBJ2-7, the CDR3 gives the full variable domain: NAGVMQNPRHLVRRRGQEARLRCSPMKGHSHVYWYRQLPEEGLKFMVYLQKENIIDESGMPKERFSAEFPKEGPSILRIQQVVRGDSAAYFCASSPWEGTGGIEQYFGPGTRLTVT.

This clone was seen a handful of times. This chain uses TRBV30 with TRBJ1-2, with a possible D match to TRBD1 (6 bases). Looked up from germline, CDR1 is GTSNPN and CDR2 is SVGIG (reference sequence). This CDR3 region has 13 residues. V lost 3 bases, J lost 4 bases, and 12 bases lay in between. The CDR3: CAWSRTDFYGYTF. The DNA for the CDR3 is TGTGCCTGGAGCCGGACAGACTTCTATGGCTACACCTTC.

This clone turned up a few times. The V call is TRBV7-9, the J call TRBJ2-5; 7 bases map to TRBD1. Trimming took 5 bases from V and 7 from J; bases not matched to a gene: 10. The length of the CDR3 is 14 residues. The germline V gene has CDR1 SEHNR and CDR2 FQNEAQ (reference sequence). CDR3 coding DNA: TGTGCCAGCAGCCCGGACAGGCCGGGCGGGACCCAGTACTTC. Translation gives CASSPDRPGGTQYF. Drawing the rest from reference TRBV7-9 and TRBJ2-5, the complete variable domain is DTGVSQNPRHKITKRGQNVTFRCDPISEHNRLYWYRQTLGQGPEFLTYFQNEAQLEKSRLLSDRFSAERPKGSFSTLEIQRTEQGDSAMYLCASSPDRPGGTQYFGPGTRLLVL.

CDR3 in amino acids: CASSTQAGGPDTQYF. The CDR3 DNA follows: TGTGCCAGCTCCACCCAAGCGGGAGGGCCAGATACGCAGTATTTT. The V gene is TRBV18, the J gene TRBJ2-3; 10 bases line up with TRBD2. The trim removed 6 bases at V and 4 bases at J, leaving 7 bases unmatched. CDR3 length: 15 residues. Germline values: CDR1 KGHSH, CDR2 LQKENI. The full variable domain, completed using reference TRBV18 and TRBJ2-3, is NAGVMQNPRHLVRRRGQEARLRCSPMKGHSHVYWYRQLPEEGLKFMVYLQKENIIDESGMPKERFSAEFPKEGPSILRIQQVVRGDSAAYFCASSTQAGGPDTQYFGPGTRLTVL.

A few counts support this clone. The chain carries TRBV30 and TRBJ2-7, with 10 bases fitting TRBD1. There are 15 residues in the CDR3. Per germline, CDR1 GTSNPN and CDR2 SVGIG (reference sequence). Losses at the gene ends were 7 bases for V and 3 bases for J; bases not matched to a gene: 12. The CDR3 loop is CAYTVGQGIFYEQYF. CDR3 DNA: TGTGCCTATACCGTGGGACAGGGGATTTTCTACGAGCAGTACTTC.

This clone was seen more than once but under ten times. The gene calls are TRBV18 and TRBJ2-3; D gene unclear. This CDR3 is 13 amino acids long. V lost 4 bases to trimming and J lost 0 bases, with 5 bases between them. CDR1 and CDR2 (germline): KGHSH, LQKENI. Here the CDR3 reads CASSQTSTDTQYF. The CDR3 DNA is TGTGCCAGCTCACAGACTAGCACAGATACGCAGTATTTT.

The chain has TRBV27 and TRBJ2-7; 7 bases map to TRBD1. V dropped 5 bases and J dropped 1; count of bases not matched to a gene: 8. CDR1 is MNHEY and CDR2 is SMNVEV in the germline V gene (reference sequence). This CDR3 spans 15 amino acids. CDR3 protein: CASSVKPGQSYEQYF. In DNA, the CDR3 is TGTGCCAGCAGTGTAAAGCCGGGACAGTCCTACGAGCAGTACTTC.

This clone was recorded a few times. The rearrangement links TRBV5-1 to TRBJ2-2; 7 positions agree with TRBD1. The CDR3 is made up of 13 amino acids. Germline assignment: CDR1 SGHRS and CDR2 YFSETQ. The junction had 3 bases not matched to a gene; V was cut back by 4 bases and J by 6 bases. CDR3 bases: TGCGCCAGCAGCGCCCAGGGGGCCGGGGAGCTGTTTTTT. This translates into CASSAQGAGELFF.

In its sample, this clone was seen a few times. The chain combines TRBV25-1 with TRBJ2-1; 11 positions agree with TRBD2. V was pared by 2 bases and J by 8 bases, with 8 bases of the junction left unmatched. CDR3 length: 16 amino acids. The germline gives CDR1 MGHDK, CDR2 SYGVNS. This CDR3 reads CASSEGLAGGLHEQFF. The CDR3 region has the DNA TGTGCCAGCAGTGAAGGTCTAGCGGGAGGTTTACATGAGCAGTTCTTC.

The chain employs TRBV5-1 and TRBJ2-7; 9 nucleotides align to TRBD1. There are 14 residues in the CDR3. The V gene's germline CDR1 is SGHRS and CDR2 YFSETQ. Trimming at V came to 6 bases and at J to 5 bases, leaving 9 bases not matched to a gene. CDR3 in amino acids: CASMTGTGSHEQYF. Here the CDR3 DNA reads TGCGCCAGCATGACCGGGACAGGGTCCCACGAGCAGTACTTC.

The chain uses TRBV28 and TRBJ2-1; 8 bases agree with TRBD1. This CDR3 has 17 residues. In germline, CDR1 is MDHEN, CDR2 SYDVKM. Unmatched junction bases numbered 15, after V lost 4 bases and J lost 7 bases. For the CDR3, the DNA is TGTGCCAGCAGTTCCCCCGGTACCGGGACAGGTCGAAATGAGCAGTTCTTC. Protein product: CASSSPGTGTGRNEQFF.

This clone turned up a few times. This chain uses TRBV30 with TRBJ2-7, with 7 bases fitting TRBD2. Looked up from germline, CDR1 is GTSNPN and CDR2 is SVGIG (reference sequence). This CDR3 spans 12 amino acids. V shed 1 base, J shed 5 bases, and the junction held 2 bases outside the gene matches. This CDR3 is CAWSGGRDEQYF. CDR3 sequence (DNA): TGTGCCTGGAGTGGGGGGAGGGACGAGCAGTACTTC.

In its sample, this clone was seen a few times. As DNA, the CDR3 is TGTGCCTGGAGTGTACGGGGCGGGAGGGCCGAGTATTTT. This codes for CAWSVRGGRAEYF. The chain joins TRBV30 to TRBJ2-3; 9 bases agree with TRBD2. The CDR3 contains 13 residues. Germline CDR1 is GTSNPN and CDR2 is SVGIG (reference sequence). V trimming: 0 bases; J trimming: 13 bases; junction bases outside the gene matches: 8.

The V call is TRBV27, the J call TRBJ2-2; TRBD2 matches at 8 bases. The CDR3 runs 14 residues. J gave up 7 bases and V 3 bases, and 4 bases lay outside the gene matches. CDR1 MNHEY and CDR2 SMNVEV come from the germline V gene (reference sequence). CDR3 sequence (DNA): TGTGCCAGCAGTTTCCGGGAGGGAGGCGGGGAGCTGTTTTTT. Protein sequence: CASSFREGGGELFF.